Below are 20 T cell receptor beta chains sequenced from a single sample in a study of CD8 T cells in ankylosing spondylitis. Findings of the study overall: Seemingly characteristic of ankylosing spondylitis blood was a TCR beta motif consisting of about 8 highly homologous variants.

Via MiXCR, TCRdb re-called the 5' RACE reads, giving one row per CDR3 protein. The top ten clones hold 19% of a sample with about 750,000 distinct CDR3 sequences, around 20% of them seen once. Which antigens these TCRs recognize remains unknown. The material sequenced was blood, either unsorted or a sorted T cell fraction (not recorded which). Receptor source: a male donor with ankylosing spondylitis.

V is TRBV2 and J is TRBJ2-1, with 8 bases aligning to TRBD1. V lost 6 bases, J lost 8 bases, and 6 bases stayed unmatched. The CDR3 is 13 residues long. The germline CDR1 and CDR2 sequences are SNHLY and FYNNEI. In nucleotides, the CDR3 is TGTGCCAGCAGGACGACAGGGGAACATGAGCAGTTCTTC. Its translation is CASRTTGEHEQFF.

The chain carries TRBV7-2 and TRBJ2-1, with unresolved D. Germline V gives CDR1 SGHTA, CDR2 FQGNSA. The CDR3 loop spans 13 amino acids. Deletions cut 4 bases from V and 5 bases from J, with 9 bases between. The chain's CDR3 is CASSSPLNNEQFF. Written as DNA, the CDR3 is TGTGCCAGCAGCTCCCCTCTCAACAATGAGCAGTTCTTC.

This clonotype was seen a handful of times. This chain links TRBV12-3 or TRBV12-4 with TRBJ2-7, with D possibly being TRBD2 (6 bases). CDR3 length equals 15 residues. V lost 1 base to trimming and J lost 9 bases, with 19 bases between them. The CDR3 nucleotides read TGTGCCAGCAGTTTAGAGGGACTTTCCCATAGTAGGCAGTACTTC. Residues: CASSLEGLSHSRQYF.

This clonotype was recorded at least ten times. V is TRBV7-2 and J is TRBJ2-2; 11 nucleotides match TRBD2. V lost 5 bases and J lost 5; bases outside the gene matches: 7. This CDR3 region has 16 residues. From germline, CDR1 is SGHTA and CDR2 FQGNSA. CDR3 sequence: CASSQLAGAQTGELFF. The DNA for the CDR3 is TGTGCCAGCAGCCAACTAGCGGGAGCTCAGACCGGGGAGCTGTTTTTT. Full variable domain (rest looked up from reference TRBV7-2 and TRBJ2-2): GAGVSQSPSNKVTEKGKDVELRCDPISGHTALYWYRQSLGQGLEFLIYFQGNSAPDKSGLPSDRFSAERTGGSVSTLTIQRTQQEDSAVYLCASSQLAGAQTGELFFGEGSRLTVL.

This clonotype was found a few times. This rearrangement joins TRBV9 to TRBJ2-3; D possibly corresponds to TRBD1 (6 bases). This CDR3 has 13 residues. V was trimmed by 4 bases and J by 4 bases, leaving 10 bases between them. Looked up from germline, CDR1 is SGDLS and CDR2 is YYNGEE. The CDR3 DNA sequence: TGTGCCAGCAGCAAACAGGGTCCAGATACGCAGTATTTT. Protein sequence: CASSKQGPDTQYF.

The rearrangement uses TRBV4-1 and TRBJ1-2; D is perhaps TRBD1 (5 bases). The CDR3 covers 17 residues. V lost 0 bases, J lost 5 bases, and 19 bases lay in between. CDR1 is MGHRA and CDR2 is YSYEKL in the germline V gene. CDR3 in amino acids: CASSQEEIYVGGYGYTF. The CDR3 nucleotides are TGCGCCAGCAGCCAAGAGGAGATTTACGTTGGGGGATATGGCTACACCTTC.

The CDR3 protein is CASTPGQGHYEQYF. The DNA for the CDR3 is TGTGCCAGTACACCGGGACAGGGACACTACGAGCAGTACTTC. The V and J genes are TRBV2 and TRBJ2-7, with 9 positions matching TRBD1. CDR3 length equals 14 residues. The germline V gene encodes CDR1 SNHLY and CDR2 FYNNEI. J gave up 3 bases and V 9 bases, and 9 bases lay outside the gene matches.

There are a few counts of this clonotype. This chain joins TRBV11-2 and TRBJ2-5; TRBD1 agrees at 7 bases. This CDR3 region has 16 residues. The germline V gene encodes CDR1 SGHAT and CDR2 FQNNGV. V lost 4 bases and J lost 6; bases outside the gene matches: 14. The CDR3 DNA reads as TGTGCCAGCAGCTCACACGGACAGGACGACAGGCAGACCCAGTACTTC. Protein product: CASSSHGQDDRQTQYF.

This clonotype was detected many times. The chain links TRBV7-2 to TRBJ2-3; no clear D gene. The CDR3 loop spans 14 amino acids. V shed 0 bases and J shed 2 bases, with 6 bases lying between them. In germline, CDR1 is SGHTA, CDR2 FQGNSA. The CDR3, as DNA: TGTGCCAGCAGCTTAGCGGGCCTCACAGATACGCAGTATTTT. Its protein product is CASSLAGLTDTQYF. The full variable domain, with the rest looked up from reference TRBV7-2 and TRBJ2-3, is GAGVSQSPSNKVTEKGKDVELRCDPISGHTALYWYRQSLGQGLEFLIYFQGNSAPDKSGLPSDRFSAERTGGSVSTLTIQRTQQEDSAVYLCASSLAGLTDTQYFGPGTRLTVL.

The chain joins TRBV28 to TRBJ2-7; TRBD1 agrees at 9 bases. Germline loops: CDR1 MDHEN, CDR2 SYDVKM. The CDR3 covers 15 residues. V trimming: 5 bases; J trimming: 2 bases; junction bases outside the gene matches: 7. CDR3 protein: CASSPQGARAYEQYF. Written as DNA, the CDR3 is TGTGCCAGCAGTCCACAGGGGGCAAGAGCCTACGAGCAGTACTTC.

This clonotype has a count of ten or more. The chain carries TRBV6-1 and TRBJ1-1; tentative D call: TRBD1 (5 bases). This CDR3 has 14 residues. V gave up 6 bases and J gave up 4 bases, with 15 bases separating them. Germline values: CDR1 MNHNS, CDR2 SASEGT. DNA of the CDR3: TGTGCCAGCAGCCCCGGGACTGTCGCCACTGAAGCTTTCTTT. It translates to CASSPGTVATEAFF.

This chain joins TRBV15 and TRBJ1-6; D may be TRBD1 (5 bases). This CDR3 has 16 amino acids. Germline values: CDR1 LNHNV, CDR2 YYDKDF (reference sequence). Trimming took off 0 bases at V and 7 bases at J, with 13 bases between the two ends. The CDR3 spells CATSREPGPANSPLHF. CDR3 sequence (DNA): TGTGCCACCAGCAGAGAGCCAGGGCCCGCCAATTCACCCCTCCACTTT.

CDR3 in DNA: TGCGCCAGCAGCCCCCCGGGACATAAATATTCACCCCTCCACTTT. Protein sequence: CASSPPGHKYSPLHF. This sequence joins TRBV4-1 and TRBJ1-6; D may be TRBD1 (6 bases). This CDR3 spans 15 amino acids. V was cut by 4 bases and J by 8 bases, with 15 bases left in between. From germline, CDR1 is MGHRA and CDR2 YSYEKL.

This clonotype was recorded a few times. V and J are TRBV28 and TRBJ2-3, with TRBD2 matching over 10 bases. Per germline, CDR1 MDHEN and CDR2 SYDVKM. This CDR3 contains 15 residues. Trimming cost V 8 bases and J 2 bases; bases outside gene matches: 7. The CDR3 DNA sequence: TGTGCCAGCGTTACTAGCGGGACTACCACAGATACGCAGTATTTT. Its protein product is CASVTSGTTTDTQYF.

This clonotype was seen a few times. The V call is TRBV6-2 or TRBV6-3, the J call TRBJ2-1; TRBD1 agrees at 8 bases. V shed 1 base, J shed 8 bases, and the junction held 4 bases outside the gene matches. Germline V gene data show CDR1 as MNHEY and CDR2 as SVGEGT. CDR3 size: 14 residues. CDR3 sequence reads: CASSYLGQVDEQFF. The CDR3 DNA follows: TGTGCCAGCAGTTACTTGGGACAGGTCGATGAGCAGTTCTTC.

This chain joins TRBV15 and TRBJ2-5, with D possibly TRBD1 on 6 matching bases. CDR3 length: 14 residues. Between the trimmed V and J ends, which lost 3 bases and 1 base, there was a span of 9 bases. The V gene's germline CDR1 is LNHNV and CDR2 YYDKDF (reference sequence). CDR3 coding DNA: TGTGCCACCAGCAGGGACAGCGTCCAAGAGACCCAGTACTTC. Protein: CATSRDSVQETQYF. The variable domain in full, completed from reference TRBV15 and TRBJ2-5, reads DAMVIQNPRYQVTQFGKPVTLSCSQTLNHNVMYWYQQKSSQAPKLLFHYYDKDFNNEADTPDNFQSRRPNTSFCFLDIRSPGLGDTAMYLCATSRDSVQETQYFGPGTRLLVL.

The sample holds a few counts of this clonotype. The chain combines TRBV11-2 with TRBJ1-2; no reliable D call. The CDR3 sequence is 13 residues long. Trimming cost V 6 bases and J 5 bases, with 13 bases left between them. Germline V lookup: CDR1 SGHAT, CDR2 FQNNGV. The CDR3 DNA is TGTGCCAGCAGTTCAGACATACGATATGGCTACACCTTC. It translates to CASSSDIRYGYTF.

This clonotype was observed a few times. V and J are TRBV7-9 and TRBJ1-3, with a tentative D call TRBD1 (5 bases). V lost 3 bases, J lost 1 base, and 7 bases lay in between. Germline V lookup: CDR1 SEHNR, CDR2 FQNEAQ (reference sequence). This CDR3 is 14 amino acids long. The chain's CDR3 is CASSLGPSGNTIYF. Written as DNA, the CDR3 is TGTGCCAGCAGCTTGGGGCCGTCTGGAAACACCATATATTTT.

This clonotype appeared a few times. The J gene is TRBJ2-1, the V gene TRBV29-1, with TRBD2 identical over 10 bases. The CDR3 covers 14 residues. Germline trimming cut 4 bases from V and 4 bases from J; bases unmatched to any gene: 4. Germline V gene lookup returns CDR1 SQVTM and CDR2 ANQGSEA. The CDR3, as DNA: TGCAGCGTTGTAAGGACTAGCGGATACAATGAGCAGTTCTTC. It is translated as CSVVRTSGYNEQFF.

This clonotype has ten or more counts. This rearrangement joins TRBV20-1 to TRBJ2-5, with a tentative D call TRBD1 (6 bases). Trimming removed 4 bases from V and 7 bases from J, with 10 bases in between. Germline V gives CDR1 DFQATT, CDR2 SNEGSKA (reference sequence). CDR3 length: 11 amino acids. The CDR3: CSANREGTQYF. In nucleotides, the CDR3 is TGCAGTGCTAACAGGGAAGGGACCCAGTACTTC.